Below, 14 T cell receptor beta chains from the same sample are listed, as sequenced in a study of CD8 T cells in Susac syndrome. Reverse transcription of 0.5 to 1 ug RNA was performed with random hexamers. TCRdb recomputed calls from the immunoSEQ multiplex PCR reads with MiXCR, one row per CDR3 protein. This table holds about 150,000 distinct CDR3 sequences, around 95% found once. The sequenced sample consisted of CD4+ T cells from PBMCs. These TCRs come from a human donor with Susac syndrome.

The chain's CDR3 is CASSLTPGPQHF. Here the CDR3 DNA reads TGTGCCAGCAGTTTAACCCCGGGGCCCCAGCATTTT. The rearrangement links TRBV12-3 or TRBV12-4 to TRBJ1-5; D is unclear. Trimming left V 2 bases short and J 9 bases short, with 8 bases between. This CDR3 comprises 12 residues.

The genes are TRBV12-5 and TRBJ2-3, with TRBD2 identical over 7 bases. J gave up 9 bases and V 6 bases, and 12 bases lay outside the gene matches. CDR3 size: 14 residues. CDR1 is LGHNT and CDR2 is FRNRAP in the germline V gene. The CDR3 protein is CASGNWRGSVTQYF. The CDR3 DNA follows: TGTGCTAGTGGCAACTGGCGGGGGAGTGTCACGCAGTATTTT.

The V gene is TRBV2, the J gene TRBJ2-5; 10 nucleotides align to TRBD2. In germline, CDR1 is SNHLY, CDR2 FYNNEI. The trim removed 2 bases at V and 4 bases at J, leaving 4 bases unmatched. The CDR3 has 15 residues. This CDR3 is CASSELAGAPETQYF. CDR3 sequence (DNA): TGTGCCAGCAGTGAACTAGCGGGGGCCCCAGAGACCCAGTACTTC.

The V call is TRBV21-1, the J call TRBJ1-2; the D segment call TRBD1 is taken from the table without a DNA check. TRBV21-1 represents a pseudogene. There are 15 residues in the CDR3. The CDR3 coding sequence is TGTGCCAGCCGTCATCGTCCGTTGGGGGACTATGGCTACACCTTC. Translating it yields CASRHRPLGDYGYTF.

J is TRBJ2-1 and V is TRBV7-8, with 10 bases fitting TRBD2. Germline V gene lookup returns CDR1 SGHVS and CDR2 FQNEAQ. The V and J ends lost 1 base and 4 bases, in that order; junction bases with no gene match: 4. This CDR3 region has 16 residues. In nucleotides, the CDR3 is TGTGCCAGCAGCTTAGACCCTAGCGGGGGTTACAATGAGCAGTTCTTC. Protein: CASSLDPSGGYNEQFF.

V usage is TRBV20-1 and J usage is TRBJ2-3; D ambiguous. The CDR3 runs to 13 residues. Germline V CDR1 and CDR2: DFQATT, SNEGSKA (reference sequence). CDR3 in amino acids: CSPWTTSTDTQYF. Written as DNA, the CDR3 is TGCAGCCCGTGGACGACTAGCACAGATACGCAGTATTTT.

The rearrangement joins TRBV5-5 to TRBJ2-5, with 7 bases fitting TRBD1. With 10 bases clipped from V and 2 bases from J, the junction kept 11 bases outside the gene matches. This CDR3 is 14 amino acids long. Germline-derived CDR1 and CDR2 are SGHKS and YYEKEE (reference sequence). CDR3 in DNA: TGTGCCTCGGAATTCCGGGACAGACAAGAGACCCAGTACTTC. Amino acid sequence: CASEFRDRQETQYF.

The chain links TRBV29-1 to TRBJ2-5; D gene ambiguous. CDR3 length equals 9 residues. The germline V gene has CDR1 SQVTM and CDR2 ANQGSEA. The V end lost 7 bases, the J end lost 7 bases, and 7 bases lay between the germline ends. The CDR3 coding sequence is TGCAGCGGCGTGGGGACCCAGTACTTC. Its translation is CSGVGTQYF.

The rearrangement joins TRBV2 to TRBJ1-1, with D uncertain. From germline, CDR1 is SNHLY and CDR2 FYNNEI. Trimming pared 6 bases from V and 6 bases from J, leaving 17 bases between. This CDR3 is 14 amino acids long. CDR3 amino acids: CASRARGELSEAFF. Here the CDR3 DNA reads TGTGCCAGCAGGGCCCGTGGGGAACTCTCTGAAGCTTTCTTT.

The chain uses TRBV12-3 or TRBV12-4 and TRBJ2-5; D is tentatively TRBD1 or TRBD2 (5 bases each). The CDR3 is 13 residues long. V shed 7 bases and J shed 9 bases, with 18 bases lying between them. The CDR3 DNA reads TGTGCCAGCACCCCGGGGCCAAGGCGGGCCCAGTACTTC. It specifies CASTPGPRRAQYF.

This chain links TRBV6-5 with TRBJ1-1; TRBD1 is a possible D gene (5 bases). CDR3 length: 13 amino acids. V lost 8 bases and J 0 bases, leaving 10 bases between the germline ends. CDR1 MNHEY and CDR2 SVGAGI come from the germline V gene. The CDR3 here is CASWRGMNTEAFF. The CDR3 DNA is TGTGCCAGCTGGCGGGGCATGAACACTGAAGCTTTCTTT.

The chain carries TRBV20-1 and TRBJ1-1; TRBD1 might be the D (6 bases). The V gene's germline CDR1 is DFQATT and CDR2 SNEGSKA (reference sequence). The CDR3 sequence is 14 residues long. With 3 bases removed from V and 5 bases from J, the gap between germline ends came to 16 bases. This CDR3 reads CSARKGDGVTEAFF. The CDR3, as DNA: TGCAGTGCTAGGAAGGGGGATGGCGTGACTGAAGCTTTCTTT.

J is TRBJ1-2 and V is TRBV5-4; 10 nucleotides line up with TRBD1. The V segment lost 3 bases and the J segment 3 bases; nucleotides outside the gene matches: 11. The CDR3 consists of 17 residues. The V gene's germline CDR1 is SGHNT and CDR2 YYREEE (reference sequence). In nucleotides, the CDR3 is TGTGCCAGCAGCTCCGGACAGGGGGATGGCCCTTACTATGGCTACACCTTC. Protein: CASSSGQGDGPYYGYTF.

The genes are TRBV11-2 and TRBJ2-3, with TRBD2 matching over 15 bases. Unmatched junction bases numbered 7, after V lost 5 bases and J lost 7 bases. This CDR3 has 16 residues. In germline, CDR1 is SGHAT, CDR2 FQNNGV. CDR3 sequence reads: CASSPRTSGGAHTQYF. Written as DNA, the CDR3 is TGTGCCAGCAGCCCGCGGACTAGCGGGGGGGCGCATACGCAGTATTTT.